The entry below gives a single T cell receptor beta chain sequence along with its context. The target antigen is unknown. This record comes from a study of CD8 T cells in ankylosing spondylitis. Study outcomes and limitations: Ankylosing spondylitis blood appeared to carry a characteristic TCR beta motif of 7 or 8 highly homologous variants.

It was by quantitative 5'-RACE with molecular barcodes that TCR beta libraries were made. TCRdb re-called the 5' RACE reads with MiXCR, one entry per CDR3 protein. The table lists 670,000 or so distinct CDR3 sequences, around a fifth of them singletons. The ends were cut back, 3 bases at V and 3 bases at J, with 13 bases in the middle. Per the germline V gene, CDR1 is SGHRS and CDR2 is YFSETQ. The CDR3 contains 14 residues. The chain links TRBV5-1 to TRBJ2-7; TRBD2 might be the D (5 bases). This receptor was identified in a male donor with ankylosing spondylitis. The sequencing sample was made of blood, either unsorted or a sorted T cell fraction (not recorded which). The DNA for the CDR3 is TGCGCCAGCAGCTACCTTGGACTCGACTACGAGCAGTACTTC. Its protein is CASSYLGLDYEQYF.